This T cell receptor beta chain was recorded in a study of CD8+ T cells in alopecia areata. For this clone: As yet, its antigen is unknown.

The V end lost 8 bases, the J end lost 2 bases, and 13 bases lay between the germline ends. In germline, CDR1 is SQVTM, CDR2 ANQGSEA. The CDR3 sequence is 13 residues long. Study-level results: Normal skin contains resident alphabeta T cells, and these are also sequenced in scalp samples. Shared TCR sequences were less clear between patients than in mice, possibly partly from HLA diversity.

The authors extracted RNA and reverse transcribed it into cDNA as the sequencing template. The assay was immunoSEQ multiplex PCR, and TCRdb's table has in-frame clones only and misses some. The table includes roughly 140,000 clones, less than 75% detected once. The chain combines TRBV29-1 with TRBJ2-1; D is ambiguous. The TCR sequence derives from a human donor in good health. The specimen sequenced was CD8+ T cells sorted from blood. The chain's CDR3 is CSINTVTYNEQFF. DNA for the CDR3: TGCAGCATTAACACGGTTACCTACAATGAGCAGTTCTTC.